The 3 T cell receptor beta chains below come from one sample, sequenced in a study of blood T cell repertoires in COVID-19. Sequenced by immunoSEQ multiplex PCR; TCRdb stores in-frame clones only, minus some. The sample contains 250,000 to 300,000 clones, roughly 90% of which appear only once. Sample: peripheral blood. These receptors were taken from a woman in her twenties or thirties with acute or convalescent COVID-19.

This chain uses TRBV7-2 with TRBJ2-4; D remains unclear. Germline V gene data show CDR1 as SGHTA and CDR2 as FQGNSA. The V end lost 2 bases, the J end lost 0 bases, and 8 bases lay between the germline ends. CDR3 length: 15 amino acids. The CDR3 region has the DNA TGTGCCAGCAGCTTATCTATCTTAGCCAAAAACATTCAGTACTTC. Translation gives CASSLSILAKNIQYF.

The chain employs TRBV5-1 and TRBJ2-1; possible D gene TRBD1, 6 bases. V lost 4 bases and J 8 bases, leaving 16 bases between the germline ends. This CDR3 spans 14 amino acids. CDR1 SGHRS and CDR2 YFSETQ come from the germline V gene. CDR3 region: CASSLRTAVDEQFF. In DNA form, the CDR3 reads TGCGCCAGCAGCCTAAGGACAGCGGTCGATGAGCAGTTCTTC.

V gene TRBV7-2 combines with J gene TRBJ2-7, with 7 bases matching TRBD1. V gave up 4 bases and J gave up 6 bases; unmatched junction bases: 9. The CDR3 has 14 amino acids. Germline V gene lookup returns CDR1 SGHTA and CDR2 FQGNSA. The chain's CDR3 is CASSYPGTASEQYF. The CDR3 DNA sequence: TGTGCCAGCAGCTACCCCGGGACAGCTAGCGAGCAGTACTTC.